The 9 T cell receptor beta chains in this list originate from one sample, sequenced in a study of blood T cells in healthy people across ages. Primed by a sample-barcoded 5' primer and a J-beta primer mix, a second PCR proceeded for about 7 to 11 cycles. MiXCR, run by TCRdb on the 5' RACE reads, gives a single entry per CDR3 protein. The data hold some 1.6 million distinct CDR3 sequences, with about 31% observed a single time. The sequenced material came from blood. The receptors were sampled from a woman under 40 in good health.

This clonotype was picked up a small number of times. The V and J genes are TRBV5-1 and TRBJ2-5; D is possibly TRBD2 (5 bases). Germline CDR1 is SGHRS and CDR2 is YFSETQ. The CDR3 consists of 14 residues. V was shortened by 2 bases and J by 2 bases, with 10 bases between the two germline ends. This chain's CDR3 is CASSFGVRQETQYF. The DNA of the CDR3 is TGCGCCAGCAGCTTCGGGGTCAGACAAGAGACCCAGTACTTC.

J is TRBJ2-3 and V is TRBV20-1; 7 bases align to TRBD2. The V segment lost 1 base and the J segment 0 bases; nucleotides outside the gene matches: 4. Germline values: CDR1 DFQATT, CDR2 SNEGSKA (reference sequence). The CDR3 covers 15 residues. The CDR3 is CSARGAGPSTDTQYF. The DNA of the CDR3 is TGCAGTGCTAGAGGAGCGGGGCCTAGCACAGATACGCAGTATTTT.

Only a few counts were recorded for this clonotype. V usage is TRBV4-1 and J usage is TRBJ1-2, with D uncertain. In germline, CDR1 is MGHRA, CDR2 YSYEKL. The length of the CDR3 is 14 residues. Trimming stripped 4 bases from V and 4 bases from J, with 13 bases between. As DNA, the CDR3 is TGCGCCAGCAGCCCCTTTCTAGGTTCCTATGGCTACACCTTC. This codes for CASSPFLGSYGYTF.

Points on this clonotype: This may stem from a read error, because a much larger clone lies one nucleotide away. The chain couples TRBV7-2 to TRBJ2-3, with 10 bases identical to TRBD2. The CDR3 sequence is 17 residues long. Germline V gene sequence: CDR1 SGHTA, CDR2 FQGNSA. CDR3 loop: CASSLAISGGSTGTQYF. The CDR3 region has the DNA TGTGCCAGCAGCTTAGCGATTAGCGGGGGGAGCACAGGTACGCAGTATTTT.

V is TRBV27 and J is TRBJ2-7, with D hard to call. This CDR3 is built from 13 residues. Trimming took off 4 bases at V and 2 bases at J, with 9 bases between the two ends. Germline V gene lookup returns CDR1 MNHEY and CDR2 SMNVEV (reference sequence). The CDR3 spells CASSSYGAYEQYF. DNA for the CDR3: TGTGCCAGCAGTTCGTACGGAGCCTACGAGCAGTACTTC.

This clonotype has more than one count but fewer than ten. This rearrangement joins TRBV7-3 to TRBJ2-1, with D hard to call. This CDR3 is built from 15 residues. The germline V gene has CDR1 SGHTA and CDR2 FQGTGA. Trimming stripped 2 bases from V and 0 bases from J, with 8 bases between. CDR3 loop: CASSLGHSSYNEQFF. CDR3 coding DNA: TGTGCCAGCAGCTTAGGGCATTCCTCCTACAATGAGCAGTTCTTC.

The V gene is TRBV6-6, the J gene TRBJ1-2; possible D gene TRBD1, 5 bases. Trimming removed 4 bases from V and 2 bases from J, with 11 bases in between. Germline V gene lookup returns CDR1 MNHNY and CDR2 SVGAGI (reference sequence). This CDR3 has 14 residues. CDR3 loop: CASSSRAGNYGYTF. In nucleotides, the CDR3 is TGTGCCAGCAGTTCTAGGGCAGGGAACTATGGCTACACCTTC.

The chain is built from TRBV20-1 and TRBJ2-7, with a possible D match to TRBD1 (5 bases). The CDR3 length is 14 residues. CDR1 is DFQATT, CDR2 SNEGSKA, per germline (reference sequence). V was cut by 3 bases and J by 9 bases, with 21 bases left in between. CDR3 DNA sequence: TGCAGTGCTAGCCCCCGACAGTCGCTCCTCGGGCAGTACTTC. It yields the protein CSASPRQSLLGQYF.

This chain connects TRBV28 to TRBJ1-1; D is unclear. Between the trimmed V and J ends, which lost 7 bases and 2 bases, there was a span of 14 bases. CDR1 is MDHEN, CDR2 SYDVKM, per germline. The CDR3 has 14 residues. The CDR3 coding sequence is TGTGCCAGCAATCCACTAAGCGGCAACACTGAAGCTTTCTTT. Protein: CASNPLSGNTEAFF.